Each of the 29 T cell receptor beta chains below was sequenced from the same sample in a study of T cell repertoires in cytomegalovirus infection. TCRdb fed the reads into MiXCR, producing one record per CDR3 protein. The sample has approximately 500,000 distinct CDR3 sequences, 16% seen once. The source material was CD8+ T cells from PBMCs. Receptors were obtained from a human donor in good health (CMV status not recorded). Some clones in this sample may be carry-over from other donors' samples.

The rearrangement uses TRBV28 and TRBJ2-1; 9 nucleotides agree with TRBD2. The V gene's germline CDR1 is MDHEN and CDR2 SYDVKM. After removal of 3 bases from V and 7 bases from J, the junction contained 7 bases not matched to a gene. CDR3 size: 15 residues. In DNA, the CDR3 is TGTGCCAGCAGTTTCCTCATAGCGGGAGTAAATGAGCAGTTCTTC. Protein sequence: CASSFLIAGVNEQFF.

A few counts support this clonotype. The chain carries TRBV27 and TRBJ2-7; D tentatively reads TRBD1 or TRBD2 (6 bases each). Per the germline V gene, CDR1 is MNHEY and CDR2 is SMNVEV (reference sequence). There are 13 residues in the CDR3. This CDR3 is CAAGGPGPGEQYF. CDR3 nucleotide sequence: TGTGCGGCCGGGGGCCCGGGGCCTGGAGAGCAGTACTTC.

This clonotype was recorded at least ten times. The chain joins TRBV7-9 to TRBJ1-3; D remains ambiguous. This CDR3 is built from 14 residues. Trimming stripped 8 bases from V and 6 bases from J, with 17 bases between. CDR1 and CDR2 (germline): SEHNR, FQNEAQ (reference sequence). The CDR3 DNA reads as TGTGCCAGCGGAAGTGGACTATCAGAAAACACCATATATTTT. This sequence encodes CASGSGLSENTIYF.

J is TRBJ2-7 and V is TRBV25-1; D call uncertain. CDR3 length: 13 residues. Deletions cut 1 base from V and 3 bases from J, with 7 bases between. Germline V lookup: CDR1 MGHDK, CDR2 SYGVNS. The CDR3 sequence is CASSESIGYEQYF. In nucleotides, the CDR3 is TGTGCCAGCAGTGAATCGATAGGCTACGAGCAGTACTTC.

Here the CDR3 reads CASSVGDRGQGTGELFF. The CDR3 nucleotides read TGTGCCAGCAGCGTAGGGGACAGGGGGCAGGGAACCGGGGAGCTGTTTTTT. The V gene is TRBV9, the J gene TRBJ2-2; TRBD1 matches at 12 bases. This CDR3 has 17 amino acids. Germline trimming cut 0 bases from V and 5 bases from J; bases unmatched to any gene: 5. The V gene's germline CDR1 is SGDLS and CDR2 YYNGEE.

This sequence joins TRBV20-1 and TRBJ2-1, with D unresolved. The germline CDR1 and CDR2 sequences are DFQATT and SNEGSKA (reference sequence). Trimming pared 3 bases from V and 15 bases from J, leaving 12 bases between. The CDR3 has 10 residues. In DNA, the CDR3 is TGCAGTGCTAGCCCTAAAATTTGGTTCTTC. It specifies CSASPKIWFF.

In its sample, this clonotype was seen a few times. The CDR3 spells CASSVSGRAYSYEQYF. The DNA of the CDR3 is TGTGCCAGTAGTGTTAGCGGGAGGGCCTACTCCTACGAGCAGTACTTC. The rearrangement joins TRBV19 to TRBJ2-7, with TRBD2 matching over 11 bases. The V segment lost 5 bases and the J segment 0 bases; nucleotides outside the gene matches: 6. Per germline, CDR1 LNHDA and CDR2 SQIVND (reference sequence). This CDR3 comprises 16 residues.

In this sample, this clonotype turned up a few times. The chain recombines TRBV3-1 with TRBJ1-1; 11 nucleotides agree with TRBD1. J was trimmed by 0 bases and V by 7 bases; bases with no gene match: 7. Germline CDR1 reads LGHDT; CDR2 reads YNNKEL (reference sequence). There are 16 residues in the CDR3. As DNA, the CDR3 is TGTGCCAGCACTCGGGGACAGGGGGTACTGAACACTGAAGCTTTCTTT. Its protein is CASTRGQGVLNTEAFF.

CDR3 protein: CASALDYYYNEQFF. The CDR3 bases are TGTGCCAGCGCCCTGGACTACTACTACAATGAGCAGTTCTTC. The genes are TRBV12-3 or TRBV12-4 and TRBJ2-1, with D tentatively TRBD2 (6 bases). This CDR3 contains 14 residues. V lost 8 bases and J lost 3, with 14 bases in between.

V and J are TRBV5-6 and TRBJ2-2, with D possibly TRBD2 on 7 matching bases. CDR1 is SGHDT, CDR2 YYEEEE, per germline. This CDR3 comprises 15 residues. The ends were cut back, 0 bases at V and 6 bases at J, with 12 bases in the middle. This CDR3 reads CASSLGGGRAGELFF. CDR3 in DNA: TGTGCCAGCAGCTTGGGGGGGGGCCGAGCCGGGGAGCTGTTTTTT.

This clonotype was recorded many times. The chain has TRBV7-2 and TRBJ2-7; tentatively, D is TRBD1 or TRBD2 (6 bases each). Trimming took off 3 bases at V and 4 bases at J, with 13 bases between the two ends. This CDR3 has 14 residues. CDR1 is SGHTA, CDR2 FQGNSA, per germline. CDR3 bases: TGTGCCAGCAGCTTCTGGGGGGCCGAATACGAGCAGTACTTC. Its translation is CASSFWGAEYEQYF.

There are many counts of this clonotype. The V and J genes are TRBV28 and TRBJ2-5; TRBD1 matches 8 bases. There are 17 residues in the CDR3. The J segment lost 2 bases and the V segment lost 3 bases, leaving 11 bases of the junction unmatched. Germline CDR1 is MDHEN and CDR2 is SYDVKM. CDR3 loop: CASSFVTGDDPQETQYF. CDR3 nucleotides: TGTGCCAGCAGTTTCGTGACAGGGGACGACCCACAAGAGACCCAGTACTTC.

The rearrangement uses TRBV3-1 and TRBJ1-5; no firm D call. CDR3 size: 16 residues. Trimming removed 1 base from V and 1 base from J, with 11 bases in between. CDR1 and CDR2 from the germline V gene are LGHDT and YNNKEL (reference sequence). In DNA, the CDR3 is TGTGCCAGCAGCCAAGGATCCCTTAGGAGCAATCAGCCCCAGCATTTT. This translates into CASSQGSLRSNQPQHF.

This clonotype was seen a single time. This may come from a read error, since a much larger clone is one base off. The CDR3 end shows no conserved phenylalanine or tryptophan, and so a read error is likely. The chain links TRBV7-9 to TRBJ2-1, with D possibly TRBD2 on 6 matching bases. CDR1 is SEHNR and CDR2 is FQNEAQ in the germline V gene (reference sequence). The V end was cut by 9 bases, the J end by 5 bases, with 11 bases between. The CDR3 length is 12 residues. The DNA for the CDR3 is TGTGCCAGTCTGATAGCGGACAATGAGCAGTTCTAC. It codes for CASLIADNEQFY.

This clonotype has just a few counts. The V and J genes are TRBV4-1 and TRBJ1-1, with 9 positions matching TRBD1. The CDR3 covers 17 residues. V dropped 4 bases and J dropped 1; count of bases not matched to a gene: 10. CDR1 is MGHRA and CDR2 is YSYEKL in the germline V gene. In DNA form, the CDR3 reads TGCGCCAGCAGCCCTCGTCCCGGGACAGGGAGGAACACTGAAGCTTTCTTT. Its protein product is CASSPRPGTGRNTEAFF.

This clonotype occurred many times. The chain recombines TRBV7-9 with TRBJ1-4; 8 bases are a match to TRBD1. Germline V gene sequence: CDR1 SEHNR, CDR2 FQNEAQ (reference sequence). The CDR3 spans 12 residues. Unmatched junction bases numbered 1, after V lost 0 bases and J lost 13 bases. The chain's CDR3 is CASSLADRALFF. The DNA of the CDR3 is TGTGCCAGCAGCTTAGCGGACAGGGCACTGTTTTTT.

This clonotype was detected only a few times. This chain connects TRBV5-6 to TRBJ2-5, with 10 bases identical to TRBD1. J lost 3 bases, V lost 4 bases, and 6 bases had no gene match. The germline V gene has CDR1 SGHDT and CDR2 YYEEEE. The CDR3 spans 15 residues. The CDR3 is CASSTAGTGEETQYF. The DNA for the CDR3 is TGTGCCAGCAGCACGGCCGGGACAGGGGAAGAGACCCAGTACTTC.

A few counts support this clonotype. This sequence joins TRBV20-1 and TRBJ2-7; 9 bases are shared with TRBD2. Trimming at V came to 5 bases and at J to 4 bases, leaving 6 bases not matched to a gene. Germline V gene sequence: CDR1 DFQATT, CDR2 SNEGSKA (reference sequence). CDR3 length equals 13 residues. The CDR3, as DNA: TGCAGTGCTGACTGGCGGGAGGGATACGAGCAGTACTTC. Translating gives CSADWREGYEQYF.

At least ten counts were recorded for this clonotype. The V and J genes are TRBV5-5 and TRBJ2-3; TRBD2 agrees at 10 bases. The CDR3 has 15 amino acids. Germline-derived CDR1 and CDR2 are SGHKS and YYEKEE (reference sequence). V lost 1 base, J lost 3 bases, and 2 bases stayed unmatched. Written as DNA, the CDR3 is TGTGCCAGCAGCTTGCTAGCGGGAGTAACAGATACGCAGTATTTT. The encoded protein is CASSLLAGVTDTQYF.

The chain recombines TRBV20-1 with TRBJ2-5, with 8 bases identical to TRBD2. The CDR3 sequence is 13 residues long. The germline V gene encodes CDR1 DFQATT and CDR2 SNEGSKA (reference sequence). The trim removed 1 base at V and 5 bases at J, leaving 3 bases unmatched. The CDR3 DNA is TGCAGTGCTAGAGGACTAGCGAAGGAGACCCAGTACTTC. It codes for CSARGLAKETQYF.

This clonotype was counted at least ten times. The chain carries TRBV11-2 and TRBJ1-4; the D gene is possibly TRBD1 (5 bases). The CDR3 length is 15 residues. Trimming removed 0 bases from V and 2 bases from J, with 7 bases in between. The germline gives CDR1 SGHAT, CDR2 FQNNGV. Written as DNA, the CDR3 is TGTGCCAGCAGCTTAGAGGAGGGGACTAATGAAAAACTGTTTTTT. Amino acids: CASSLEEGTNEKLFF.

This clonotype was counted many times. This chain joins TRBV6-1 and TRBJ2-1; D not resolved. The germline V and J ends were trimmed by 9 bases and 2 bases, with 11 bases remaining between them. This CDR3 region has 13 residues. CDR1 MNHNS and CDR2 SASEGT come from the germline V gene. The DNA of the CDR3 is TGTGCCAGTGGTGAGAGTGCCTACAATGAGCAGTTCTTC. Translation gives CASGESAYNEQFF.

This clonotype has a handful of counts. The gene calls are TRBV5-6 and TRBJ2-1; possible D gene TRBD1, 6 bases. Germline V gene data show CDR1 as SGHDT and CDR2 as YYEEEE. Trimming took 0 bases from V and 3 from J, leaving 13 bases between them. The CDR3 is 16 residues long. CDR3 protein: CASSLDLLGGYNEQFF. Here the CDR3 DNA reads TGTGCCAGCAGCTTGGATCTGCTAGGGGGCTACAATGAGCAGTTCTTC.

J is TRBJ2-5 and V is TRBV20-1; 10 bases align to TRBD2. CDR1 DFQATT and CDR2 SNEGSKA come from the germline V gene (reference sequence). V dropped 5 bases and J dropped 5; count of bases not matched to a gene: 14. The CDR3 runs to 16 residues. As DNA, the CDR3 is TGCAGTGCTCCTGGTTGGGGGTCTAGCGGGGGTGAGACCCAGTACTTC. Translated, it gives CSAPGWGSSGGETQYF.

This clonotype occurred many times. The genes are TRBV12-5 and TRBJ2-2, with D tentatively TRBD1 or TRBD2 (5 bases each). Germline values: CDR1 LGHNT, CDR2 FRNRAP. The CDR3 consists of 18 residues. V lost 0 bases to trimming and J lost 4 bases, with 18 bases between them. The CDR3 nucleotides read TGTGCTAGTGGTTTGGTAGGTCCCGGGACCTTTTTCACCGGGGAGCTGTTTTTT. Its translation is CASGLVGPGTFFTGELFF.

The sample holds a few counts of this clonotype. This chain uses TRBV5-4 with TRBJ2-7, with TRBD2 identical over 8 bases. Trimming took 4 bases from V and 3 from J; bases not matched to a gene: 9. This CDR3 has 15 amino acids. Germline V gene lookup returns CDR1 SGHNT and CDR2 YYREEE (reference sequence). DNA of the CDR3: TGTGCCAGCAGCGACTTAGCGGGGACCTACTACGAGCAGTACTTC. Amino acids: CASSDLAGTYYEQYF.

There are many counts of this clonotype. This chain connects TRBV7-9 to TRBJ2-7; D assignment may be TRBD1 or TRBD2 (5 bases each). CDR1 and CDR2 from the germline V gene are SEHNR and FQNEAQ (reference sequence). The CDR3 length is 18 residues. V lost 5 bases and J lost 3, with 26 bases in between. This CDR3 is CASSPRQGRSERFYEQYF. CDR3 sequence (DNA): TGTGCCAGCAGCCCCCGCCAGGGACGGAGCGAAAGATTCTACGAGCAGTACTTC.

The chain recombines TRBV4-2 with TRBJ2-2; weak D call: TRBD1 (6 bases). CDR1 is LGHNA and CDR2 is YNFKEQ in the germline V gene. The CDR3 runs 18 residues. Trimming took off 1 base at V and 2 bases at J, with 17 bases between the two ends. CDR3 sequence (DNA): TGTGCCAGCAGCCAAGGACAGGATCGGAGATCTAACACCGGGGAGCTGTTTTTT. It encodes CASSQGQDRRSNTGELFF.

A few counts support this clonotype. The gene calls are TRBV6-1 and TRBJ2-1, with 9 positions matching TRBD1. The V and J ends lost 5 bases and 4 bases, in that order; junction bases with no gene match: 9. This CDR3 is built from 16 residues. Germline CDR1 is MNHNS and CDR2 is SASEGT. The CDR3 here is CASSYVDRGIYNEQFF. CDR3 coding DNA: TGTGCCAGCAGTTACGTTGACAGGGGGATATACAATGAGCAGTTCTTC.